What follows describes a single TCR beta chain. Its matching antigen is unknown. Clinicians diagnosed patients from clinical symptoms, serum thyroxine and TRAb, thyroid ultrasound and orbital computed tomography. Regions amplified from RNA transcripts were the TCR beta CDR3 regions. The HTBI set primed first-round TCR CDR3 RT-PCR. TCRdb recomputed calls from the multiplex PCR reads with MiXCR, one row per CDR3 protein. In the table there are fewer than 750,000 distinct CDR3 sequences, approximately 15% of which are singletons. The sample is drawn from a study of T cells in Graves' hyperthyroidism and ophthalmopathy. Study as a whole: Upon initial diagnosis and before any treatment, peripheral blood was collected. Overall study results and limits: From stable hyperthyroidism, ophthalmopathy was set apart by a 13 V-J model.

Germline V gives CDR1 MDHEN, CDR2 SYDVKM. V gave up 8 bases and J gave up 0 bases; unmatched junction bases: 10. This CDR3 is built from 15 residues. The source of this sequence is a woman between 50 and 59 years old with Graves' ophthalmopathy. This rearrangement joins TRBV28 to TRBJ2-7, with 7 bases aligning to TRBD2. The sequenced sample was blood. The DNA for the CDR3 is TGTGCCAGCGGCCCTCTTCGGGAGGCCTCCTACGAGCAGTACTTC. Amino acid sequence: CASGPLREASYEQYF.